The 9 T cell receptor beta chains listed next were all sequenced from one sample in a study of T cells in Graves' hyperthyroidism and ophthalmopathy. Using RNA transcripts as the source, TCR beta CDR3 regions were amplified. The HTBI primer set drove a first-round RT-PCR of the TCR CDR3. TCRdb fed the multiplex PCR reads into MiXCR, producing one record per CDR3 protein. The sample includes around 690,000 distinct CDR3 sequences, 20% to 25% seen only once; the top ten take roughly a third. The sample comprised blood. Receptors were obtained from a man in his thirties or forties with Graves' ophthalmopathy.

This chain joins TRBV6-2 or TRBV6-3 and TRBJ1-4; no reliable D call. The CDR3 has 13 residues. V was cut by 3 bases and J by 3 bases, with 5 bases left in between. The germline CDR1 and CDR2 sequences are MNHEY and SVGEGT. The CDR3, as DNA: TGTGCCAGCAGTTATTCTGCTAATGAAAAACTGTTTTTT. Its protein product is CASSYSANEKLFF.

The chain has TRBV20-1 and TRBJ1-2, with 7 nucleotides matching TRBD1. The V gene's germline CDR1 is DFQATT and CDR2 SNEGSKA (reference sequence). With 7 bases clipped from V and 6 bases from J, the junction kept 8 bases outside the gene matches. This CDR3 comprises 12 residues. The CDR3 nucleotides read TGCAGTGAAGGGACAGAGCGAGATGGCTACACCTTC. This translates into CSEGTERDGYTF.

This chain joins TRBV20-1 and TRBJ1-1; 12 nucleotides agree with TRBD1. The CDR3 length is 14 residues. CDR1 and CDR2 from the germline V gene are DFQATT and SNEGSKA (reference sequence). The DNA of the CDR3 is TGCAGCCAGGGACAGGGGGCATTGAACACTGAAGCTTTCTTT. Encoded protein: CSQGQGALNTEAFF.

This clonotype was observed many times. The J gene is TRBJ2-3, the V gene TRBV20-1; 7 bases align to TRBD2. Germline CDR1 DFQATT, CDR2 SNEGSKA (reference sequence). The CDR3 sequence is 14 residues long. Germline trimming cut 4 bases from V and 6 bases from J; bases unmatched to any gene: 10. The CDR3 coding sequence is TGCAGTGCTATCCCTCCCGGGAGGAGGGATACGCAGTATTTT. It encodes CSAIPPGRRDTQYF.

This clonotype has a handful of counts. The chain uses TRBV4-2 and TRBJ2-3, with 7 bases aligning to TRBD2. The CDR3 is 16 amino acids. V shed 8 bases, J shed 2 bases, and the junction held 13 bases outside the gene matches. CDR1 is LGHNA, CDR2 YNFKEQ, per germline. DNA for the CDR3: TGTGCCAGCGGTTGGAGCGGGGCCCGTGACACAGATACGCAGTATTTT. Translation gives CASGWSGARDTDTQYF.

This chain joins TRBV10-1 and TRBJ2-2; TRBD1 aligns across 11 bases. Germline CDR1 reads WNHNN; CDR2 reads SYGVQD (reference sequence). With 2 bases clipped from V and 4 bases from J, the junction kept 3 bases outside the gene matches. This CDR3 is built from 16 residues. The CDR3 spells CASSETGTGGTGELFF. The CDR3 nucleotides read TGCGCCAGCAGTGAGACCGGGACAGGGGGCACCGGGGAGCTGTTTTTT.

This clonotype was recorded at least ten times. V is TRBV3-1 and J is TRBJ2-3; the match to TRBD1 covers 10 bases. The CDR3 is 16 amino acids. The germline gives CDR1 LGHDT, CDR2 YNNKEL (reference sequence). The ends lost 4 bases at V and 4 bases at J; junction bases unmatched: 8. The CDR3 DNA sequence: TGTGCCAGCAGCCTCCGGGACAGGGGCGTCGCAGATACGCAGTATTTT. Protein: CASSLRDRGVADTQYF.

This clonotype was detected a few times. V usage is TRBV4-1 and J usage is TRBJ1-2, with D perhaps matching TRBD1 (5 bases). This CDR3 region has 15 residues. CDR1 and CDR2 (germline): MGHRA, YSYEKL. With 2 bases removed from V and 11 bases from J, the gap between germline ends came to 21 bases. Here the CDR3 reads CASSQYPGLHSHYTF. DNA of the CDR3: TGCGCCAGCAGCCAATACCCGGGACTCCACTCCCATTACACCTTC.

This clonotype was seen ten or more times. The V and J genes are TRBV2 and TRBJ2-5; tentative D call: TRBD1 (6 bases). This CDR3 is 13 amino acids long. V gave up 7 bases and J gave up 2 bases, with 11 bases separating them. Germline CDR1 reads SNHLY; CDR2 reads FYNNEI. The CDR3 DNA reads TGTGCCAGCATGAGGGACATACAAGAGACCCAGTACTTC. It yields the protein CASMRDIQETQYF. Combining the CDR3 with reference TRBV2 and TRBJ2-5 gives the whole variable domain EPEVTQTPSHQVTQMGQEVILRCVPISNHLYFYWYRQILGQKVEFLVSFYNNEISEKSEIFDDQFSVERPDGSNFTLKIRSTKLEDSAMYFCASMRDIQETQYFGPGTRLLVL.